The T cell receptor beta chain described here comes from a study of cytomegalovirus exposure and HLA in healthy donors. Study-wide results and limits: Generally TCR sequences proved uncommon, though certain public TCRs appeared in numerous donors. Several top significant clusters appeared, in a later analysis, to be linked to common viral pathogens. In a later analysis, most CMV-associated TCR beta chains appeared HLA-restricted.

60 Vbeta and 13 Jbeta primers were used in PCR. Repertoires were generated with immunoSEQ multiplex PCR, while TCRdb's copy carries only in-frame clones and drops some. The sample carries about 120,000 clones, over 70% recorded once. The V segment lost 6 bases and the J segment 6 bases; nucleotides outside the gene matches: 11. Germline V gives CDR1 LNHDA, CDR2 SQIVND (reference sequence). The CDR3 loop spans 15 amino acids. The sample holds one count of this clone. Antigen unknown. Sequencing was done on a sample of PBMCs. This chain links TRBV19 with TRBJ1-5, with 7 bases fitting TRBD1. This TCR was recovered from a woman aged 18 to 35 in good health and CMV-seronegative. CDR3 nucleotides: TGTGCCAGTAGCCTTACGAGACAGGGTGTTCAGCCCCAGCATTTT. This translates into CASSLTRQGVQPQHF.